The rows below give T cell receptor beta chains drawn from one sample of a study of CXCR3-negative and CXCR3-positive naive CD8 T cells. TCRdb reanalyzed the 5' RACE reads, giving one entry per CDR3 protein sequence and no DNA. The table lists 6,000 to 8,500 distinct CDR3 sequences. Sequenced input: naive CXCR3- CD8+ T cells from blood. All receptors derive from a human donor in good health. Some clones in this sample may be carry-over from other donors' samples. The CDR3 runs from the conserved cysteine through the conserved F or W. The order of the fields is clone size, V gene, J gene, CDR3 protein. Only some rows state a clone size, as once, few, many or a class for expanded clones.

abundance: .; v_gene: TRBV20-1; j_gene: TRBJ1-2; CDR3aa: CSAYDRAGYGYTF
abundance: medium-sized; v_gene: TRBV20-1; j_gene: TRBJ2-1; CDR3aa: CSARDEDRELDEQFF
abundance: .; v_gene: TRBV19; j_gene: TRBJ2-1; CDR3aa: CASSPGTSPNEQFF
abundance: .; v_gene: TRBV11-3; j_gene: TRBJ2-7; CDR3aa: CASSTPGGEQYF
abundance: .; v_gene: TRBV29-1; j_gene: TRBJ2-2; CDR3aa: CSVYRENTGELFF
abundance: medium-sized; v_gene: TRBV29-1; j_gene: TRBJ2-2; CDR3aa: CSVGSGMSGELFF
abundance: medium-sized; v_gene: TRBV3-1; j_gene: TRBJ2-5; CDR3aa: CASSQNGQAEETQYF
abundance: .; v_gene: TRBV12-3/TRBV12-4; j_gene: TRBJ2-1; CDR3aa: CASSLAQGWNEQFF
abundance: .; v_gene: TRBV2; j_gene: TRBJ2-1; CDR3aa: CASRRGPNSYNEQFF
abundance: .; v_gene: TRBV7-3; j_gene: TRBJ2-5; CDR3aa: CASSPTALGETQYF
abundance: medium-sized; v_gene: TRBV20-1; j_gene: TRBJ1-1; CDR3aa: CSARPPGQGIPNTEAFF
abundance: .; v_gene: TRBV29-1; j_gene: TRBJ2-3; CDR3aa: CSARGGSTDTQYF
abundance: medium-sized; v_gene: TRBV29-1; j_gene: TRBJ2-1; CDR3aa: CSVGVAGNEQFF
abundance: .; v_gene: TRBV12-3/TRBV12-4; j_gene: TRBJ1-3; CDR3aa: CASGSGNTIYF
abundance: .; v_gene: TRBV28; j_gene: TRBJ2-1; CDR3aa: CASSLLGQDNEQFF
abundance: .; v_gene: TRBV28; j_gene: TRBJ1-1; CDR3aa: CASSRHTGSSEAFF
abundance: .; v_gene: TRBV6-6; j_gene: TRBJ1-1; CDR3aa: CASSLGQNTEAFF
abundance: .; v_gene: TRBV27; j_gene: TRBJ2-3; CDR3aa: CASSVKGLYTQYF
abundance: .; v_gene: TRBV27; j_gene: TRBJ2-2; CDR3aa: CASSPGPGNTGELFF
abundance: .; v_gene: TRBV29-1; j_gene: TRBJ2-3; CDR3aa: CSVDGTSGVSTDTQYF
abundance: .; v_gene: TRBV14; j_gene: TRBJ1-1; CDR3aa: CASSQVTSQGNTEAFF
abundance: .; v_gene: TRBV7-3; j_gene: TRBJ2-7; CDR3aa: CASSLIGGSSNEQYF
abundance: medium-sized; v_gene: TRBV6-6; j_gene: TRBJ1-3; CDR3aa: CASSYNPGSGNTIYF
abundance: .; v_gene: TRBV2; j_gene: TRBJ1-4; CDR3aa: CASGESGSFEKLFF
abundance: .; v_gene: TRBV5-1; j_gene: TRBJ1-1; CDR3aa: CASGDRTGDTEAFF
abundance: medium-sized; v_gene: TRBV29-1; j_gene: TRBJ2-2; CDR3aa: CSVVRANTGELFF
abundance: medium-sized; v_gene: TRBV29-1; j_gene: TRBJ2-2; CDR3aa: CSVELAGVYTGELFF